This T cell receptor (beta chain) was captured in a study of blood T cell repertoires in COVID-19. Study-wide background: Spain, Italy and the United States supplied samples that represented acute and convalescent COVID-19.

This clone was seen a few times. Original processing methods: Reference gene primer amplification in the assay estimated nucleated cell counts. Profiling relied on immunoSEQ multiplex PCR, and the TCRdb table lists in-frame clones only, not all of them. V and J calls and clone size are given by that table; D and trimming were obtained from the DNA. In the table there are a few hundred thousand clones, 85% to 90% of which are singletons. The trim removed 0 bases at V and 8 bases at J, leaving 6 bases unmatched. The CDR3 consists of 15 residues. Germline V CDR1 and CDR2: SGDLS, YYNGEE. Sequenced material: PBMCs or T cells enriched from blood (not recorded which). The clonotype was recovered from a woman aged 30 to 39 who had been exposed to COVID-19. The J gene is TRBJ2-1, the V gene TRBV9, with 9 bases aligning to TRBD1. CDR3 in DNA: TGTGCCAGCAGCGTAGAAGGGGACAGGGAGGATGAGCAGTTCTTC. Its protein product is CASSVEGDREDEQFF. Using reference TRBV9 and TRBJ2-1 for the parts outside the CDR3, the full variable domain is DSGVTQTPKHLITATGQRVTLRCSPRSGDLSVYWYQQSLDQGLQFLIQYYNGEERAKGNILERFSAQQFPDLHSELNLSSLELGDSALYFCASSVEGDREDEQFFGPGTRLTVL.